The 9 T cell receptor beta chains below were found in one sample sequenced in a study of cytomegalovirus exposure and HLA in healthy donors. Repertoires were generated with immunoSEQ multiplex PCR, while TCRdb's copy carries only in-frame clones and drops some. The data hold about 130,000 clones, with about 91% observed a single time. Material for sequencing was PBMCs. The receptors shown here come from a woman between 18 and 29 years old in good health and CMV-seropositive.

In this sample, this clone turned up a few times. This chain joins TRBV6-1 and TRBJ1-5, with 7 bases lining up with TRBD1. Looked up from germline, CDR1 is MNHNS and CDR2 is SASEGT. The CDR3 sequence is 13 residues long. The V and J ends lost 6 bases and 6 bases, in that order; junction bases with no gene match: 5. This CDR3 reads CASSDREVQPQHF. The CDR3 bases are TGTGCCAGCAGCGACAGGGAGGTTCAGCCCCAGCATTTT.

The chain joins TRBV28 to TRBJ1-2; no clear D gene. Germline CDR1 is MDHEN and CDR2 is SYDVKM. V lost 8 bases and J 11 bases, leaving 9 bases between the germline ends. The CDR3 extends over 9 amino acids. The CDR3 spells CASGGRYTF. The CDR3 DNA is TGTGCCAGCGGAGGGAGGTACACCTTC.

This chain joins TRBV7-9 and TRBJ2-5, with no clear D. Germline loops: CDR1 SEHNR, CDR2 FQNEAQ (reference sequence). V lost 1 base and J 0 bases, leaving 3 bases between the germline ends. This CDR3 comprises 13 residues. CDR3 in amino acids: CASSLGDQETQYF. The CDR3 DNA reads TGTGCCAGCAGCTTAGGAGACCAAGAGACCCAGTACTTC.

The chain couples TRBV6-6 to TRBJ1-3; tentative D call: TRBD1 (5 bases). CDR3 length equals 15 residues. V shed 7 bases and J shed 0 bases, with 13 bases lying between them. Germline CDR1 and CDR2: MNHNY and SVGAGI (reference sequence). In nucleotides, the CDR3 is TGTGCCAGCACTGACAGAGACAGCTCTGGAAACACCATATATTTT. Its protein product is CASTDRDSSGNTIYF.

The J gene is TRBJ1-2, the V gene TRBV15; 11 nucleotides line up with TRBD1. The CDR3 sequence is 21 residues long. The trim removed 2 bases at V and 7 bases at J, leaving 24 bases unmatched. Looked up from germline, CDR1 is LNHNV and CDR2 is YYDKDF (reference sequence). The CDR3 sequence: CATSRSGTGGRLGLFDFGYTF. For the CDR3, the DNA is TGTGCCACCAGCAGATCCGGGACAGGGGGACGGTTGGGCCTATTCGATTTTGGCTACACCTTC.

The rearrangement uses TRBV9 and TRBJ2-1; 12 bases fit TRBD2. V gave up 2 bases and J gave up 10 bases; unmatched junction bases: 13. The length of the CDR3 is 17 residues. Looked up from germline, CDR1 is SGDLS and CDR2 is YYNGEE. The CDR3 loop is CASSVDTSGGNVREQFF. The CDR3 DNA reads TGTGCCAGCAGCGTGGACACTAGCGGGGGGAACGTTAGGGAGCAGTTCTTC. Full variable domain (rest looked up from reference TRBV9 and TRBJ2-1): DSGVTQTPKHLITATGQRVTLRCSPRSGDLSVYWYQQSLDQGLQFLIQYYNGEERAKGNILERFSAQQFPDLHSELNLSSLELGDSALYFCASSVDTSGGNVREQFFGPGTRLTVL.

The chain recombines TRBV18 with TRBJ2-7; TRBD2 matches 7 bases. Losses at the gene ends were 6 bases for V and 0 bases for J; bases not matched to a gene: 8. The CDR3 spans 15 residues. Germline lookup yields CDR1 KGHSH and CDR2 LQKENI. This CDR3 is CASSPTGGSSYEQYF. The DNA for the CDR3 is TGTGCCAGCTCCCCTACGGGGGGTAGCTCCTACGAGCAGTACTTC.

The chain carries TRBV28 and TRBJ2-3, with TRBD2 as a possible D gene (6 bases). From germline, CDR1 is MDHEN and CDR2 SYDVKM. V lost 6 bases and J 2 bases, leaving 9 bases between the germline ends. This CDR3 contains 13 residues. CDR3 sequence: CASRGLATDTQYF. The CDR3, as DNA: TGTGCCAGCAGGGGACTCGCCACAGATACGCAGTATTTT.

This clone has only one observation. The chain carries TRBV6-5 and TRBJ1-2; TRBD1 aligns across 7 bases. The V segment lost 1 base and the J segment 5 bases; nucleotides outside the gene matches: 4. The CDR3 extends over 14 amino acids. Germline V CDR1 and CDR2: MNHEY, SVGAGI. This chain's CDR3 is CASSYFPGGYGYTF. The CDR3 nucleotides read TGTGCCAGCAGTTACTTTCCAGGGGGATATGGCTACACCTTC.